The clone carrying this TCR beta chain was seen at least ten times. Antigen unknown. TCRdb recomputed calls from the reads with MiXCR, one row per CDR3 protein. The table shows about 830,000 distinct CDR3 sequences, with about 33% occurring only once. Germline loops: CDR1 SGHTA, CDR2 FQGNSA. This CDR3 spans 16 amino acids. Unmatched junction bases numbered 9, after V lost 5 bases and J lost 2 bases. These data originate in a study of T cell repertoires in cytomegalovirus infection. Study-wide background: It was recently identified HLA-C-restricted and well-studied HLA-B-restricted CMV epitopes that the study used.

Sequences were derived from cultured CD8+ T cells from PBMCs, sampled from culture after CMV antigen stimulation. The TCR sequence derives from a human donor in good health (CMV status not recorded). Some clones in this sample may be carry-over from other donors' samples. The chain is built from TRBV7-2 and TRBJ2-3; 8 positions agree with TRBD1. CDR3 in amino acids: CASSDRGPYFTDTQYF. CDR3 nucleotide sequence: TGTGCCAGCAGCGACAGGGGTCCCTATTTCACAGATACGCAGTATTTT.